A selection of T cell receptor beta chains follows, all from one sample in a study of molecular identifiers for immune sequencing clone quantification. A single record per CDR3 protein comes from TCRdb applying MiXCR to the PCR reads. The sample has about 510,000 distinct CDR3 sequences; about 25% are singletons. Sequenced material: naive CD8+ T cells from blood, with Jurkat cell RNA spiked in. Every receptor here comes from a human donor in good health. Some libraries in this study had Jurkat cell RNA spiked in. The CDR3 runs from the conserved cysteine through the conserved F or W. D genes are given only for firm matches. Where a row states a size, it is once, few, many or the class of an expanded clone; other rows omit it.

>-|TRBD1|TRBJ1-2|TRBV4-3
TGCGCCAGCAGCCAGGACAGGTCATATGGCTACACCTTC
CASSQDRSYGYTF
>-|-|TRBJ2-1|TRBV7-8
TGTGCCAGCAGCTTCGGACTCAGCACTGAGCAGTTCTTC
CASSFGLSTEQFF
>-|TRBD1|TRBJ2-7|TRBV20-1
TGCAGTGCTAGGGGACAGGGGCTTACCTACGAGCAGTACTTC
CSARGQGLTYEQYF
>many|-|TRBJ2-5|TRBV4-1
TGCGCCAGCAGCCAAGAAGTCGGATTAAACCAAGAGACCCAGTACTTC
CASSQEVGLNQETQYF
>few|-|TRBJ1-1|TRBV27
TGTGCCAGCAGTTTGTTTTCGGACACTGAAGCTTTCTTT
CASSLFSDTEAFF
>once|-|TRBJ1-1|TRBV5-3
TGTGCCAGCAGCTCTCGGGCGGAGAACACTGAAGCTTTCTTT
CASSSRAENTEAFF
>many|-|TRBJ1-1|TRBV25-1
TGTGCCAGCAGTGAATCCATAGGCAGTACTGAAGCTTTCTTT
CASSESIGSTEAFF
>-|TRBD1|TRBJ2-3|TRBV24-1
TGTGCCACCAGTGAAACGACGCGGACAGGGCTAAGCACAGATACGCAGTATTTT
CATSETTRTGLSTDTQYF
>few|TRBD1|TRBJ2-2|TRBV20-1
TGCAGTGCTAGACCCACCCAGAACAGACAGGGGGCCGGGGAGCTGTTTTTT
CSARPTQNRQGAGELFF
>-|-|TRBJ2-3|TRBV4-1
TGCGCCAGCAGCCAAGAGGGGGGTCAGAATACGCAGTATTTT
CASSQEGGQNTQYF
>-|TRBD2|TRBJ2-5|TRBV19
TGTGCCAGTGCCCCGACTAGCGGGGGGGCCAGGGGAGAGACCCAGTACTTC
CASAPTSGGARGETQYF
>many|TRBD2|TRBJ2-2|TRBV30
TGTGCCTGGAGGACTAGCGTTTTTACCGGGGAGCTGTTTTTT
CAWRTSVFTGELFF
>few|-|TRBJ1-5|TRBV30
TGTGCCTGGAGTGTCGGCGGGTACAATCAGCCCCAGCATTTT
CAWSVGGYNQPQHF
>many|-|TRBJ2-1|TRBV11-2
TGTGCCAGCAGCTTAGGAGTAGGGGGGGAACCCTACAATGAGCAGTTCTTC
CASSLGVGGEPYNEQFF
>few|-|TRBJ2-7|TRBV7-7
TGTGCCAGCAGCTTAGCGCCCGGGGTGGGGTACGAGCAGTACTTC
CASSLAPGVGYEQYF
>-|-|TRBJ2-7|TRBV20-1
TGCAGTGCTAGGAAGGTTAACTCCTACGAGCAGTACTTC
CSARKVNSYEQYF
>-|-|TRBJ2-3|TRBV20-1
TGCAGTGCTAGCCCCTACGATACGGGGCTTACTAGCACAGATACGCAGTATTTT
CSASPYDTGLTSTDTQYF
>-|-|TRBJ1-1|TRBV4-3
TGCGCCAGCAGCCAAGAGTGGTCAGGTCCGGGGCTGAACACTGAAGCTTTCTTT
CASSQEWSGPGLNTEAFF
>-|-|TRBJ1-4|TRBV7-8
TGTGCCAGCAGCCCGATATTGGGCACCAATGAAAAACTGTTTTTT
CASSPILGTNEKLFF
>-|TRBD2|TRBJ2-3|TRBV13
TGTGCCAGCAGCTCTGGACTAGCGGGAGGAGATACGCGGTATTTT
CASSSGLAGGDTRYF
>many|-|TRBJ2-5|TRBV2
TGTGCCAGCAGCGGATCGCGCAACAGGGTCCTCCAAGAGACCCAGTACTTC
CASSGSRNRVLQETQYF
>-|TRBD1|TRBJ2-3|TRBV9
TGTGCCAGCAGCGCGGGGGACAGGGGTGAATCCCGCACAGATACGCAGTATTTT
CASSAGDRGESRTDTQYF
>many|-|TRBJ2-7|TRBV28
TGTGCCAGCACCCTGGGCAGCTCCTACGAGCAGTACTTC
CASTLGSSYEQYF
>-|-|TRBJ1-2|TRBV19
TGTGCCAGTAGTGCGGGGGTGAACTATGGCTACACCTTC
CASSAGVNYGYTF
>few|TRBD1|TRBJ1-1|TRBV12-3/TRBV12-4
TGTGCCAGCAGCCCAAAACCCAGGGGGCGTCTTGCTGAAGCTTTCTTT
CASSPKPRGRLAEAFF
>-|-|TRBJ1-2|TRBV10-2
TGCGCCAGCAGTGCGCTCCCTGTCTATGGCTACACCTTC
CASSALPVYGYTF
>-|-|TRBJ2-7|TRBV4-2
TGTGCCCGCAGCCAAGATTTCGCTGGAAGAATTGTAGGCTCCTACGAGCAGTACTTC
CARSQDFAGRIVGSYEQYF
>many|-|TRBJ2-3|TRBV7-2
TGTGCCAGCAGCGCCATCTCCCTGGCTAGCCCCTTCACAGATACGCAGTATTTT
CASSAISLASPFTDTQYF
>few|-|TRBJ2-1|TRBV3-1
TGTGCCAGCAGCCAAGATGAGTTTTCCTACAATGAGCAGTTCTTC
CASSQDEFSYNEQFF
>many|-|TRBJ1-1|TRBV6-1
TGTGCCAGTACAGCTGCTGAAGCTTTCTTT
CASTAAEAFF
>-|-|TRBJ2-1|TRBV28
TGTGCCAGGAGTTTAATAGCAGATAATGAGCAGTTCTTC
CARSLIADNEQFF
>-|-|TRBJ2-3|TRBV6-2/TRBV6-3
TGTGCCAGCAGTCATCATTACGGACAGACTACCTTTCAGGAGGATACGCAGTATTTT
CASSHHYGQTTFQEDTQYF
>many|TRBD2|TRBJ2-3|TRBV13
TGTGCCAGCAGCTCGAGTAACCCTAGCGGGGGGGCCCCAGATACGCAGTATTTT
CASSSSNPSGGAPDTQYF
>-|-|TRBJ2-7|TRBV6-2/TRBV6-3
TGTGCCAGCAGTTACTCAGGGCCGGGCGAGCAGTACTTC
CASSYSGPGEQYF
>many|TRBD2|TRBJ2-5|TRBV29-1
TGCAGCGTTGTAGGCGGGAGCTTGGATGAGACCCAGTACTTC
CSVVGGSLDETQYF
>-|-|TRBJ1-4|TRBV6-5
TGTGCCAGCAGTTACTCGAGTCTCGGACTCAATGAAAAACTGTTTTTT
CASSYSSLGLNEKLFF
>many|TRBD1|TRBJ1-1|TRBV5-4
TGTGCCAGCAGTCTCCGGGACAGGGAGGCTGAAGCTTTCTTT
CASSLRDREAEAFF
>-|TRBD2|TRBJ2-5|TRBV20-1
TGCAGTGCTCCCGCGGCGGGGGGGCAAGAGACCCAGTACTTC
CSAPAAGGQETQYF